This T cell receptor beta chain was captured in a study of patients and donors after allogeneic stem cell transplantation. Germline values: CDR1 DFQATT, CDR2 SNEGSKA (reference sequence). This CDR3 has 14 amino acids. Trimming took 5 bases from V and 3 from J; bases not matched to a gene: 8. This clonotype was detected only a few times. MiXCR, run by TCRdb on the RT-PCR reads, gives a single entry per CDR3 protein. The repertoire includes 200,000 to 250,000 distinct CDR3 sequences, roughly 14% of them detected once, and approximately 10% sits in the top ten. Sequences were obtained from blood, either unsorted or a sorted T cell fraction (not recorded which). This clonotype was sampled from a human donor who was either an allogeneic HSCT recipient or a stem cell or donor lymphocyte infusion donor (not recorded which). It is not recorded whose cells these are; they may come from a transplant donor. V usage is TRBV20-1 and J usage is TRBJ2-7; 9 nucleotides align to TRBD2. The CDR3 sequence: CSALAAGGNYEQYF. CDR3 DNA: TGCAGTGCTCTTGCAGCGGGAGGAAACTACGAGCAGTACTTC.